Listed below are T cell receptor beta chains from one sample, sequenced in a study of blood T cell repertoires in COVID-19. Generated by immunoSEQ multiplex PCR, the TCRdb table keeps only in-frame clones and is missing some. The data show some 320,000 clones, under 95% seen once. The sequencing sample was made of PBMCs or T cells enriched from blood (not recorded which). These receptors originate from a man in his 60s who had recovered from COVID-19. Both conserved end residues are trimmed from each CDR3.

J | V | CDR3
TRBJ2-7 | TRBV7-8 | ASSAPVRIAPYEQY
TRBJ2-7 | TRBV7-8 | ASSLARFYEQY
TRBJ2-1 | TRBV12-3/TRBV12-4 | ASSFAGGVEQF
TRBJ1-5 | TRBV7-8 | ASSSDRGLNQPQH
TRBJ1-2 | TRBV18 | ASSPDSTKAYGYT
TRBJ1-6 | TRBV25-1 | ASRETGKNSPLH
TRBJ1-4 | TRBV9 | ASSPGGTRNEKLF
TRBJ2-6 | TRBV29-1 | SVEGDRGPGANVLT
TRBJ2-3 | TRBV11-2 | ASSSPSAADTQY
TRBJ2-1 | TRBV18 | ASSPPGLAGGPHEQF
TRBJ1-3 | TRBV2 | ASSEGPPSVHTIY
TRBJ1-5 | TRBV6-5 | ASSYTWGGNQPQH
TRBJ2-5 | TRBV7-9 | ASSLVAFIQETQY